One sample yielded the 10 T cell receptor beta chains listed below, sequenced in a study of OX40 agonist ivuxolimab in advanced cancers. Data came from immunoSEQ multiplex PCR; TCRdb stores just in-frame clones and leaves some out. This table holds roughly 72,000 clones, 85% to 90% found once. The source material was CD4+ or CD8+ T cells sorted from blood, sampled in a trial of the OX40 agonist ivuxolimab. The receptors come from an adult with an advanced solid tumor such as melanoma, head and neck, liver or kidney cancer.

The chain has TRBV5-4 and TRBJ2-2; D is tentatively TRBD1 or TRBD2 (5 bases each). The CDR3 sequence is 16 residues long. V dropped 4 bases and J dropped 3 bases, with 16 bases sitting between them. Germline V gene data show CDR1 as SGHNT and CDR2 as YYREEE (reference sequence). CDR3 in amino acids: CASSPGTPLDTGELFF. The CDR3 DNA is TGTGCCAGCAGCCCCGGGACCCCGTTGGACACCGGGGAGCTGTTTTTT.

The chain employs TRBV7-6 and TRBJ2-7; 12 nucleotides agree with TRBD2. The CDR3 has 15 residues. V trimming: 5 bases; J trimming: 7 bases; junction bases outside the gene matches: 9. Germline values: CDR1 SGHVS, CDR2 FNYEAQ. CDR3 DNA sequence: TGTGCCAGCAGCCTGACTAGCGGGAGTTCAGTTGAGCAGTACTTC. The encoded protein is CASSLTSGSSVEQYF.

The V and J genes are TRBV6-1 and TRBJ1-5; 9 bases match TRBD1. Trimming cost V 2 bases and J 2 bases; bases outside gene matches: 10. Germline assignment: CDR1 MNHNS and CDR2 SASEGT. The CDR3 runs 18 residues. CDR3 loop: CASSEILGQGGGNQPQHF. The DNA for the CDR3 is TGTGCCAGCAGTGAAATTTTGGGACAGGGAGGGGGCAATCAGCCCCAGCATTTT.

The chain carries TRBV4-1 and TRBJ2-7, with 8 bases fitting TRBD2. In germline, CDR1 is MGHRA, CDR2 YSYEKL. The J segment lost 1 base and the V segment lost 4 bases, leaving 6 bases of the junction unmatched. CDR3 length: 15 amino acids. The CDR3 DNA reads as TGCGCCAGCAGCCCCGGCGGCGGGAGGTCCTACGAGCAGTACTTC. This codes for CASSPGGGRSYEQYF.

This chain joins TRBV7-3 and TRBJ2-1; a weak D match, TRBD2 (6 bases). The germline V and J ends were trimmed by 5 bases and 8 bases, with 13 bases remaining between them. The germline V gene has CDR1 SGHTA and CDR2 FQGTGA. The CDR3 covers 13 residues. CDR3 DNA: TGTGCCAGCAGCCGGACCTGGAGGGATGAGCAGTTCTTC. Amino acid sequence: CASSRTWRDEQFF.

The V gene is TRBV6-5, the J gene TRBJ1-4, with D tentatively TRBD1 (6 bases). Germline V gene lookup returns CDR1 MNHEY and CDR2 SVGAGI. Trimming took 6 bases from V and 8 from J, leaving 19 bases between them. CDR3 length: 15 amino acids. The CDR3 DNA reads as TGTGCCAGCAGAGACCGGACAGACGGTGGGGAAAAACTGTTTTTT. This gives the protein CASRDRTDGGEKLFF.

The V call is TRBV5-5, the J call TRBJ2-5; D unresolved. The V end was cut by 3 bases, the J end by 3 bases, with 9 bases between. CDR3 length: 13 residues. Looked up from germline, CDR1 is SGHKS and CDR2 is YYEKEE (reference sequence). The CDR3 DNA follows: TGTGCCAGCAGCTGGGCCAGCGAAGAGACCCAGTACTTC. As protein: CASSWASEETQYF.

This chain uses TRBV27 with TRBJ2-3; TRBD2 matches 7 bases. V was clipped by 5 bases and J by 6 bases; unmatched bases: 17. CDR3 length: 17 residues. Germline V gene sequence: CDR1 MNHEY, CDR2 SMNVEV (reference sequence). As DNA, the CDR3 is TGTGCCAGCAGTCCCCTAGCGGAGTGGGGCAGCAGGGATACGCAGTATTTT. This encodes CASSPLAEWGSRDTQYF.

J is TRBJ1-5 and V is TRBV2; D is unresolved. The CDR3 extends over 14 amino acids. Germline CDR1 reads SNHLY; CDR2 reads FYNNEI. V lost 7 bases and J lost 0, with 10 bases in between. DNA of the CDR3: TGTGCCAGCACTGGAAGAACTAGCAATCAGCCCCAGCATTTT. Translating it yields CASTGRTSNQPQHF.

This clone was detected a few times. The V call is TRBV4-1, the J call TRBJ2-2; D unclear. The CDR3 totals 15 residues. The germline V and J ends were trimmed by 0 bases and 3 bases, with 8 bases remaining between them. From germline, CDR1 is MGHRA and CDR2 YSYEKL. CDR3: CASSQEWQYTGELFF. DNA for the CDR3: TGCGCCAGCAGCCAAGAGTGGCAATACACCGGGGAGCTGTTTTTT.